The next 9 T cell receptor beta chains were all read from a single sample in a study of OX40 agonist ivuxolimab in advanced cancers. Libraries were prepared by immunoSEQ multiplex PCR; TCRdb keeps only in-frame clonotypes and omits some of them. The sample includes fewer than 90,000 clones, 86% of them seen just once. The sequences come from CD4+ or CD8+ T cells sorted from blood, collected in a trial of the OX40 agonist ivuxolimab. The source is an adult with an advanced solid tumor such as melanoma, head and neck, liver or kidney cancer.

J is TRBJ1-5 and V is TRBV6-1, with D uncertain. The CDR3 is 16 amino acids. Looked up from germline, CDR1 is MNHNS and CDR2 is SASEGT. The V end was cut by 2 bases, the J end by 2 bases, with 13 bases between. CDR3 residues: CASSEFSVLGNQPQHF. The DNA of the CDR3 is TGTGCCAGCAGTGAATTTTCCGTTCTGGGCAATCAGCCCCAGCATTTT.

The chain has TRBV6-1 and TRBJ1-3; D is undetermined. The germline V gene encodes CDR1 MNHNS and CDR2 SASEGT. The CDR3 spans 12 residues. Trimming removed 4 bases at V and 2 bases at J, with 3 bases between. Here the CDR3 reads CASSGPGNTIYF. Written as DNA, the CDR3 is TGTGCCAGCAGTGGTCCTGGAAACACCATATATTTT.

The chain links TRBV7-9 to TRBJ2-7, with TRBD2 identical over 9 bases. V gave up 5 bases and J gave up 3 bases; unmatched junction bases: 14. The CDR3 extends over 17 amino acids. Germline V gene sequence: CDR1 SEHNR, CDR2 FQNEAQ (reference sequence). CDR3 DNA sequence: TGTGCCAGCAGCCCCACAGCGGGGGGATGGTCAGGCTACGAGCAGTACTTC. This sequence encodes CASSPTAGGWSGYEQYF. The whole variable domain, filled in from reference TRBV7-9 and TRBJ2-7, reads DTGVSQNPRHKITKRGQNVTFRCDPISEHNRLYWYRQTLGQGPEFLTYFQNEAQLEKSRLLSDRFSAERPKGSFSTLEIQRTEQGDSAMYLCASSPTAGGWSGYEQYFGPGTRLTVT.

CDR3 in DNA: TGTGCCAGCAGCAGTGGAGGGTGGAACACTGAAGCTTTCTTT. Its translation: CASSSGGWNTEAFF. The chain has TRBV21-1 and TRBJ1-1. TRBV21-1 constitutes a pseudogene. This CDR3 spans 14 amino acids.

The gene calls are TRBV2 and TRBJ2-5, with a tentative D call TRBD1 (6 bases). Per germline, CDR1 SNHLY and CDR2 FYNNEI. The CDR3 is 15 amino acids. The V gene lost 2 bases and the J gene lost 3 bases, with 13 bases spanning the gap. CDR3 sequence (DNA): TGTGCCAGCAGTGAACGGACAGTAACTAAAGAGACCCAGTACTTC. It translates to CASSERTVTKETQYF.

The CDR3 DNA is TGTGCCAGCAGCTCCCTTTTGGGGGGCCACACCGGGGAGCTGTTTTTT. It yields the protein CASSSLLGGHTGELFF. This sequence joins TRBV7-2 and TRBJ2-2; D is tentatively TRBD1 or TRBD2 (6 bases each). Trimming left V 4 bases short and J 3 bases short, with 15 bases between. Germline lookup yields CDR1 SGHTA and CDR2 FQGNSA. The CDR3 sequence is 16 residues long.

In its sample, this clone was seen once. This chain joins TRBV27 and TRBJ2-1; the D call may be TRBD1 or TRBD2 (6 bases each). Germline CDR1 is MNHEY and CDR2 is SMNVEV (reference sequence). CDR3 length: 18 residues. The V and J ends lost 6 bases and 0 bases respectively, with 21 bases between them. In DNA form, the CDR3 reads TGTGCCAGCAGAGGGGGGCGCTCTTTTTTGAGCTCCTACAATGAGCAGTTCTTC. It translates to CASRGGRSFLSSYNEQFF.

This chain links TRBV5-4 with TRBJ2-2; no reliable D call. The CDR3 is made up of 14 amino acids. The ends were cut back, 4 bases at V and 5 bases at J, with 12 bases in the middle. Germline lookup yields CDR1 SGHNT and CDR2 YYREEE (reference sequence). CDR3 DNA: TGTGCCAGCAGCCAAGATGTGCGGACCGGGGAGCTGTTTTTT. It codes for CASSQDVRTGELFF.

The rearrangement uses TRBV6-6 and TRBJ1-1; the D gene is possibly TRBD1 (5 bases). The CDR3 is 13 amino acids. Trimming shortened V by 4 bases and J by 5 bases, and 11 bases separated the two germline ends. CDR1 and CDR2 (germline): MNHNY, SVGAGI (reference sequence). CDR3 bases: TGTGCCAGCAGTTCTACTTGGGGGACTGAAGCTTTCTTT. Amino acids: CASSSTWGTEAFF.